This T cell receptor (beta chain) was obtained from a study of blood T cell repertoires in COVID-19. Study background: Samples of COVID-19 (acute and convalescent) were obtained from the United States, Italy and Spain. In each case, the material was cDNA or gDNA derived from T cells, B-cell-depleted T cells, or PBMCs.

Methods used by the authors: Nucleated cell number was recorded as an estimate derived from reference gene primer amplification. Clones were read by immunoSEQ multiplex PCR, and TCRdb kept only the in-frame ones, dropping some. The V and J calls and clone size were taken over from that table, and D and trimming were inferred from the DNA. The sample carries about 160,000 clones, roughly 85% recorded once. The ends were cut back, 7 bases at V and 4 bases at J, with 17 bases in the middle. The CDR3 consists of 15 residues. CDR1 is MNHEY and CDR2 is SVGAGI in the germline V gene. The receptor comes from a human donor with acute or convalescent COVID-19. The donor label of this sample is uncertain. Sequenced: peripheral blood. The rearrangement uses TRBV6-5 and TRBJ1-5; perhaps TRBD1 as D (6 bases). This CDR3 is CASKQGGLGNQPQHF. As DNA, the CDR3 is TGTGCCAGCAAACAGGGAGGGTTGGGGAATCAGCCCCAGCATTTT.